This T cell receptor beta chain stems from a study of radiation and T cells in renal cell carcinoma. Time point: blood 4 weeks post-SBRT, at nephrectomy. Indicated treatment: 15 Gy SBRT to primary tumor, nephrectomy 4 weeks later. Nephrectomy followed 15 Gy stereotactic body radiation by 4 weeks. Only one count was recorded for this clone. Here immunoSEQ multiplex PCR was the method, and the copy in TCRdb shows in-frame clones only, minus some. The sample shows approximately 80,000 clones, about 88% of them seen only once. Germline values: CDR1 SEHNR, CDR2 FQNEAQ (reference sequence). V was clipped by 2 bases and J by 4 bases; unmatched bases: 0. The CDR3 consists of 13 residues.

The receptor's source is an older woman with renal cell carcinoma. The chain joins TRBV7-9 to TRBJ2-3, with TRBD2 matching over 7 bases. The specimen was blood, collected from a patient whose treatment included radiotherapy and nephrectomy. CDR3 coding DNA: TGTGCCAGCAGCTTACTAGCGGCAGATACGCAGTATTTT. As protein: CASSLLAADTQYF.